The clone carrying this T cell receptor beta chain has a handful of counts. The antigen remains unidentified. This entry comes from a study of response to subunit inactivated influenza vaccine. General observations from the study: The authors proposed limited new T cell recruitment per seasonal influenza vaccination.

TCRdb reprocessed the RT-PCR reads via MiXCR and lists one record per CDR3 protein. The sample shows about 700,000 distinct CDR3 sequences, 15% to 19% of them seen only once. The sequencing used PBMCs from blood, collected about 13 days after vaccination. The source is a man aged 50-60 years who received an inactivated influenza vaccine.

Written as DNA, the CDR3 is TGTGCCAGCAGTTGGGACAGTTATCAGCCCCAGCATTTT. Translating it yields CASSWDSYQPQHF. The chain links TRBV12-3 or TRBV12-4 to TRBJ1-5, with 7 bases that match TRBD1. This CDR3 region has 13 residues. The trim removed 4 bases at V and 5 bases at J, leaving 2 bases unmatched.